This T cell receptor (beta chain) came from a study of T-cell memory formation after mild COVID-19. V lost 2 bases, J lost 0 bases, and 9 bases lay in between. CDR3 length equals 15 residues. Germline-derived CDR1 and CDR2 are SEHNR and FQNEAQ (reference sequence). TCRdb reprocessed the 5' RACE reads via MiXCR and lists one record per CDR3 protein. Of around 300,000 distinct CDR3 sequences in the sample, around 13% were seen once. This clonotype originated in a man younger than 35 who had mild COVID-19 (a few samples of this study predate the infection). Cell type and time point are not known. The specimen sequenced was PBMCs or a T cell subset sorted from them (not recorded which). This chain links TRBV7-9 with TRBJ2-3; D unresolved. CDR3 in amino acids: CASSLIRYSTDTQYF. The DNA for the CDR3 is TGTGCCAGCAGCTTAATCAGATACAGCACAGATACGCAGTATTTT.